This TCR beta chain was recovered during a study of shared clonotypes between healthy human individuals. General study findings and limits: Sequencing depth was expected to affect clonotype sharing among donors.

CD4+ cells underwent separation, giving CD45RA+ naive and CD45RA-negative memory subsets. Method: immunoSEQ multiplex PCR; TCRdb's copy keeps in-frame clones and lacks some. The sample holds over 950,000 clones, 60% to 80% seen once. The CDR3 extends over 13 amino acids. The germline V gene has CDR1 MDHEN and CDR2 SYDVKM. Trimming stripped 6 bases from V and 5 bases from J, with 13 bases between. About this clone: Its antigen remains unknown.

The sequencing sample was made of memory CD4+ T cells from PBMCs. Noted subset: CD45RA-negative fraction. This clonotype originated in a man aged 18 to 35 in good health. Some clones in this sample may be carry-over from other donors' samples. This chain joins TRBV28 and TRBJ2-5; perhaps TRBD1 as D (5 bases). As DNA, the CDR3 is TGTGCCAGCAGCCCCCAGGGTAGTGAGACCCAGTACTTC. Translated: CASSPQGSETQYF.